This T cell receptor beta chain was sequenced during a study of CD8 T cells in ankylosing spondylitis (dated by TCRdb to about 2017). As for the study more broadly: The study profiled T cell receptor beta repertoires in healthy donors and ankylosing spondylitis patients to find disease-linked TCR variants. The full study cohort was made up of approximately 24 ankylosing spondylitis patients and approximately 100 healthy donors. Peripheral blood was sampled, and synovial fluid was also collected from ankylosing spondylitis patients.

This clonotype was seen a few times. The specificity of this receptor is unknown. No base-level quality is on record; no much larger clone is a single base apart. Reading from cysteine to phenylalanine, the CDR3 counts 15 amino acids. Only the CDR3 DNA stays, 45 bases, in frame from base 1. CDR1 and CDR2, per the germline V gene, are SQVTM and ANQGSEA. Clipping removes 6 bases from V and 6 bases from J, with 16 as the unmatched junction base count. What the study reported, not specific to this receptor: Blood from ankylosing spondylitis patients appeared to be characterized by a TCR beta motif made up of under ten highly homologous amino acid variants. Some TCR beta motif variants had previously been reported in synovial fluid and blood of reactive arthritis patients, which suggested common disease-initiation mechanisms. According to the report, matched synovial fluid samples from ankylosing spondylitis patients were significantly enriched for the disease-linked clones. The disease-linked clones showed a CD8+ phenotype and occurred at relatively low frequencies in peripheral blood.

TCRdb lists the instrument as Illumina HiSeq 2500. Quantitative 5'-RACE with molecular barcodes was used to prepare TCR beta libraries. The published analysis was carried out like this. A new computational method based on a probabilistic model of VDJ rearrangement was used to identify disease-linked TCR variants. TCRdb reprocessed the public reads (quality trimming at Q25 with fastp, clone calling with MiXCR) and kept in-frame beta chains. CDR3 protein sequences are deduplicated, and each keeps its most common genes and DNA. These V and J calls derive from TCRdb rather than the authors' analysis. The sample yields 150,000 to 200,000 distinct CDR3 sequences; over 15% were counted once. 3.5% to 5% of the sample is taken by the ten largest.

The chain was built from TRBV29-1 and TRBJ1-1; the junction holds 7 bases that match TRBD1. The TCR comes from a male donor aged 10-30 years with ankylosing spondylitis or in good health (not recorded which). Donor details come from another sample of the same person, matched by shared clones. Sequencing was performed on blood, either unsorted or a sorted T cell fraction (not recorded which). This receptor has the CDR3 CSVLLRDSPVAEAFF. The DNA sequence is TGCAGCGTCCTGCTCCGGGACAGTCCGGTCGCTGAAGCTTTCTTT.